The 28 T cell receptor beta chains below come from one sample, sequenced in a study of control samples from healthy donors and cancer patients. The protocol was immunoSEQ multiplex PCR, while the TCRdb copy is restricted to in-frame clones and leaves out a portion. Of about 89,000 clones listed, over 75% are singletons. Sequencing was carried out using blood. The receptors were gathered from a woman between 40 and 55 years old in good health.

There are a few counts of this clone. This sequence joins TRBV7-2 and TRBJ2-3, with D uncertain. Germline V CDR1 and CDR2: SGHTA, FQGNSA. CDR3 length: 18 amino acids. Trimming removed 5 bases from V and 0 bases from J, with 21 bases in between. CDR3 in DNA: TGTGCCAGCAGCCCCTCCTTGACTGGGGTTACTAGCACAGATACGCAGTATTTT. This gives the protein CASSPSLTGVTSTDTQYF.

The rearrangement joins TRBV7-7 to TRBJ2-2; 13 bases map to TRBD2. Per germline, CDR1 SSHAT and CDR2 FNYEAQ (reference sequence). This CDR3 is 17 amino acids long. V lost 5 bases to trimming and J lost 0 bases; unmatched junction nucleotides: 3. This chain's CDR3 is CASSRGLAGANTGELFF. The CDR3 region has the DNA TGTGCCAGCAGCAGAGGACTAGCGGGGGCGAACACCGGGGAGCTGTTTTTT. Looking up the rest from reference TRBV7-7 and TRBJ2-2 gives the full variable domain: GAGVSQSPRYKVTKRGQDVTLRCDPISSHATLYWYQQALGQGPEFLTYFNYEAQPDKSGLPSDRFSAERPEGSISTLTIQRTEQRDSAMYRCASSRGLAGANTGELFFGEGSRLTVL.

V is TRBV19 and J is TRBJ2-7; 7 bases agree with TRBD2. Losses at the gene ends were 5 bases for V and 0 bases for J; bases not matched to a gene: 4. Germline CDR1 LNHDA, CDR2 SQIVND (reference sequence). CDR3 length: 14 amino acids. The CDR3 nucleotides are TGTGCCAGTAGTGACGCTAGCGGCTCCTACGAGCAGTACTTC. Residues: CASSDASGSYEQYF. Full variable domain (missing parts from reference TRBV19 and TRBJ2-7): DGGITQSPKYLFRKEGQNVTLSCEQNLNHDAMYWYRQDPGQGLRLIYYSQIVNDFQKGDIAEGYSVSREKKESFPLTVTSAQKNPTAFYLCASSDASGSYEQYFGPGTRLTVT.

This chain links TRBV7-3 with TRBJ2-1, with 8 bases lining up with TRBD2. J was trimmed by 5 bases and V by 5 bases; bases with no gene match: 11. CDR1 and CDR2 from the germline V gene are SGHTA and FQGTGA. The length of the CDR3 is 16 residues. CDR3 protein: CASSPLSGGPNNEQFF. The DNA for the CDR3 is TGTGCCAGCAGCCCCCTGTCGGGGGGGCCCAACAATGAGCAGTTCTTC.

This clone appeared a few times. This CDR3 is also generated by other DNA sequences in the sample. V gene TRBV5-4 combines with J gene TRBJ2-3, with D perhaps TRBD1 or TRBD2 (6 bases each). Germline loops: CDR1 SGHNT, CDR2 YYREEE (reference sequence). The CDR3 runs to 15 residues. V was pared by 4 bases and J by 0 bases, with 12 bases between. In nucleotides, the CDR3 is TGTGCCAGCAGCGGAGGGGGTCCTAGCACAGATACGCAGTATTTT. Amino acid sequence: CASSGGGPSTDTQYF. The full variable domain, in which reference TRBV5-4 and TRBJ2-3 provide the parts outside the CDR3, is ETGVTQSPTHLIKTRGQQVTLRCSSQSGHNTVSWYQQALGQGPQFIFQYYREEENGRGNFPPRFSGLQFPNYSSELNVNALELDDSALYLCASSGGGPSTDTQYFGPGTRLTVL.

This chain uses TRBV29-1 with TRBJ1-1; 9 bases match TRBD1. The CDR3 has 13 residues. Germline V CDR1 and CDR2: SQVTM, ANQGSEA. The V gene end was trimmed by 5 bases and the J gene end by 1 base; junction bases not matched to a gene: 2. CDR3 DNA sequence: TGCAGCGTTCAGACAGGGGGGAACACTGAAGCTTTCTTT. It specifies CSVQTGGNTEAFF.

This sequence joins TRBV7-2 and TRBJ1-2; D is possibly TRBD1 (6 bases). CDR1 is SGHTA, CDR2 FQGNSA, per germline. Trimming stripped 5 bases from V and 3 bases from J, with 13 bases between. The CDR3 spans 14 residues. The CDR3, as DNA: TGTGCCAGCAGCGTGACCGGGACACACTATGGCTACACCTTC. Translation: CASSVTGTHYGYTF.

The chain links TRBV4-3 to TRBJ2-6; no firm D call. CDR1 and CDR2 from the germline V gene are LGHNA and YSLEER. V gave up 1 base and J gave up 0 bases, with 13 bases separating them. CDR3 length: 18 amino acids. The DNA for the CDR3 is TGCGCCAGCAGCCAAGCATTCGCAGTCGACTCTGGGGCCAACGTCCTGACTTTC. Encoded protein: CASSQAFAVDSGANVLTF.

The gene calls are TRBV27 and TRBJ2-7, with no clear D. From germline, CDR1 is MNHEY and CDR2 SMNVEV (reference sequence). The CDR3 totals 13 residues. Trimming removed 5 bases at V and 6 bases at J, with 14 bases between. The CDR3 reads CASSPRPLGEQYF. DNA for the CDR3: TGTGCCAGCAGTCCACGGCCGCTGGGCGAGCAGTACTTC.

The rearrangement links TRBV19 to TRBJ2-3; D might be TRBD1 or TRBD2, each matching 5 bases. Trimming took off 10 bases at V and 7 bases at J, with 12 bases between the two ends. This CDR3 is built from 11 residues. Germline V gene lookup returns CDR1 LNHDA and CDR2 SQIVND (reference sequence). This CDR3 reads CATRGEYTQYF. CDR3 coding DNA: TGTGCCACCAGAGGGGAGTATACGCAGTATTTT.

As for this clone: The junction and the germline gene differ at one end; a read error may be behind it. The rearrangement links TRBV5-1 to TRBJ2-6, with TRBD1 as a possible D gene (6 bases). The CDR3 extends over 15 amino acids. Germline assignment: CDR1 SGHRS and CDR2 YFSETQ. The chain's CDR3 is CASSFGQPGANILTF. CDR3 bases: TGCGCCAGCAGCTTTGGACAGCCTGGGGCCAACATCCTGACTTTC.

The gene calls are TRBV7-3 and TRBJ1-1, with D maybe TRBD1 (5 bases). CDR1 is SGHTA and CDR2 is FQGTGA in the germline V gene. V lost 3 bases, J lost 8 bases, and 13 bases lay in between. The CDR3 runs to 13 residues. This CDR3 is CASSFLTGGEAFF. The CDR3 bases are TGTGCCAGCAGCTTCCTCACGGGGGGGGAAGCTTTCTTT.

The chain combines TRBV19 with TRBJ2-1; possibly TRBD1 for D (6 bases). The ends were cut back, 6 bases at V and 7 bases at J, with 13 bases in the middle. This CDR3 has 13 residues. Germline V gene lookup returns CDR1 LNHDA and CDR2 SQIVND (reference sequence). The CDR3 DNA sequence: TGTGCCAGTAGGAGGACAGATTTAAATGAGCAGTTCTTC. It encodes CASRRTDLNEQFF.

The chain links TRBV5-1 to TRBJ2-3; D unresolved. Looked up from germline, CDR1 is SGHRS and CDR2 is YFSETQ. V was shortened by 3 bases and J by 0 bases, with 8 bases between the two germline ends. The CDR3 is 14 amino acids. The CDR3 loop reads CASSSDYSTDTQYF. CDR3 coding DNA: TGCGCCAGCAGCTCAGATTATAGCACAGATACGCAGTATTTT.

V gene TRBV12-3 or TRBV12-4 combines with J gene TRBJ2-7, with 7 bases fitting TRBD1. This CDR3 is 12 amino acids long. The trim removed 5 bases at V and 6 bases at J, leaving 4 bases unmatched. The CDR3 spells CASSPTGAEQYF. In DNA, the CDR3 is TGTGCCAGCAGTCCAACAGGGGCCGAGCAGTACTTC.

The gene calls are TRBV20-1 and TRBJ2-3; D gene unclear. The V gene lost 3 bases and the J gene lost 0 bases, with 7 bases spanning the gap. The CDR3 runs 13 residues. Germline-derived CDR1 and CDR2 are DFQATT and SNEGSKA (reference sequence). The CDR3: CSASAESTDTQYF. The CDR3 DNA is TGCAGTGCTAGTGCAGAAAGCACAGATACGCAGTATTTT.

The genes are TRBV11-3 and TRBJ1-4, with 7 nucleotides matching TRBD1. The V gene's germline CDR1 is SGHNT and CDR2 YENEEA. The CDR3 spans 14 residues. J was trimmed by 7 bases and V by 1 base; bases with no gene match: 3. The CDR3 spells CASSLGGGGEKLFF. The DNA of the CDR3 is TGTGCCAGCAGCTTAGGAGGGGGCGGTGAAAAACTGTTTTTT.

The DNA of the CDR3 is TGCGCCAGCAGCCAATCCCCCGGGACAGGGTATGGCTACACCTTC. This gives the protein CASSQSPGTGYGYTF. The chain recombines TRBV4-3 with TRBJ1-2, with 9 bases fitting TRBD1. Germline CDR1 and CDR2: LGHNA and YSLEER. J was trimmed by 5 bases and V by 2 bases; bases with no gene match: 6. CDR3 length equals 15 residues.

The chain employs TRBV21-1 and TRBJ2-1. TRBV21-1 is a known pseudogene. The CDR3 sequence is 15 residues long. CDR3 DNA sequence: TGTGCCAGCAGCAAGAGAAGGGTCTCCTACAATGAGCAGTTCTTC. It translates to CASSKRRVSYNEQFF.

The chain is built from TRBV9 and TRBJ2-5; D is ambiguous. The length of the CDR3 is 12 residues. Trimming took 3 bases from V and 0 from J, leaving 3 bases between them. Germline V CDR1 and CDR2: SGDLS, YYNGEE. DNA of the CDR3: TGTGCCAGCAGCGACTACCAAGAGACCCAGTACTTC. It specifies CASSDYQETQYF.

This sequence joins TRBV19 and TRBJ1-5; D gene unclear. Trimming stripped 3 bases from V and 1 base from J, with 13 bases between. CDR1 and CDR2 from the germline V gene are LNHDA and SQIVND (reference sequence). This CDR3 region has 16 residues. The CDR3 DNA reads TGTGCCAGTAGTATCGCGGACCTAGGGAGCAATCAGCCCCAGCATTTT. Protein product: CASSIADLGSNQPQHF.

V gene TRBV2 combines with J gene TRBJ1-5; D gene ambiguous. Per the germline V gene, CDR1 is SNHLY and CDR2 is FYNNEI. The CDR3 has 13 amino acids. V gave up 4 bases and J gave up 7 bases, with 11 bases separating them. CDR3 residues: CASSARTRQPQHF. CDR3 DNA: TGTGCCAGCAGTGCCCGGACGCGACAGCCCCAGCATTTT.

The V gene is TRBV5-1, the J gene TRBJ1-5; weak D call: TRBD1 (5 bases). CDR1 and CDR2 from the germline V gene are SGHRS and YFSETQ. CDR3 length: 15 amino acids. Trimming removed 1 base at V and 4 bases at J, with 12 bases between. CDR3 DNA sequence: TGCGCCAGCAGCTTGCAAGGGGCTTTAAATCAGCCCCAGCATTTT. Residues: CASSLQGALNQPQHF.

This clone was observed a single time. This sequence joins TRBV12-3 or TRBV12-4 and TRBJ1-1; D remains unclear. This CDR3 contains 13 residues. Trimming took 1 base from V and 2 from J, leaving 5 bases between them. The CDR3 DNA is TGTGCCAGCAGTTTAGGCGACAACACTGAAGCTTTCTTT. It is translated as CASSLGDNTEAFF.

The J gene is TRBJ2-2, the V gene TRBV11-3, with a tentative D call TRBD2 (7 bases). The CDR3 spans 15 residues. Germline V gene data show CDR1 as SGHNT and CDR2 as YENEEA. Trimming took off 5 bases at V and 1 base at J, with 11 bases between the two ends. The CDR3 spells CASSAGARNTGELFF. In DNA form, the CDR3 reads TGTGCCAGCAGCGCGGGGGCGCGGAACACCGGGGAGCTGTTTTTT.

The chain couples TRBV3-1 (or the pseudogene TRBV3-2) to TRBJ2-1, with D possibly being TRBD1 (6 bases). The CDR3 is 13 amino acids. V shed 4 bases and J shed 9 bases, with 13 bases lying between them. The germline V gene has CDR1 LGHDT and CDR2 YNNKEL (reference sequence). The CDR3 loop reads CASSLQGPGEQFF. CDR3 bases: TGTGCCAGCAGCCTACAGGGACCTGGTGAGCAGTTCTTC.

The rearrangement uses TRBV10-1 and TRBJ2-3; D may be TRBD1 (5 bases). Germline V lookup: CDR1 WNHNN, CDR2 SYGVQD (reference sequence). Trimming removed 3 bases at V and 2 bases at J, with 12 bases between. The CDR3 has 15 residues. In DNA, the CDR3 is TGCGCCAGCAGTGATGGACAAACCGTCACAGATACGCAGTATTTT. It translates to CASSDGQTVTDTQYF.

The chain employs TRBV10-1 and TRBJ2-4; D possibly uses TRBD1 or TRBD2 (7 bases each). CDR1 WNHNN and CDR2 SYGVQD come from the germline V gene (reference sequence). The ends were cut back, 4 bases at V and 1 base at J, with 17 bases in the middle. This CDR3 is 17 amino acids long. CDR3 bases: TGCGCCAGCAGTGGGGGAGGGGGCTTCCTGGCCAAAAACATTCAGTACTTC. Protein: CASSGGGGFLAKNIQYF.